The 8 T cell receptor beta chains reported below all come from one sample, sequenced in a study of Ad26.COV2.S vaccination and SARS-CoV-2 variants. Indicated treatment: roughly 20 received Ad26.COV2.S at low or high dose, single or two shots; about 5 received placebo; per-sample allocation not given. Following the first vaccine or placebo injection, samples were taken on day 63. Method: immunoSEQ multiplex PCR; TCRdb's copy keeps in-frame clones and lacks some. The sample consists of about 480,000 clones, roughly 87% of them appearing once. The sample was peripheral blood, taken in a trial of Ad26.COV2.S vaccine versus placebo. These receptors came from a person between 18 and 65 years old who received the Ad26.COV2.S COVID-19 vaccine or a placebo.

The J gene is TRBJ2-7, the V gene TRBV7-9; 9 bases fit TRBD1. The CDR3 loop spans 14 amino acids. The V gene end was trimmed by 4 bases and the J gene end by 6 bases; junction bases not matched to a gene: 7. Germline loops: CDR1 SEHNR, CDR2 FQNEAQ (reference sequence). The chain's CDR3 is CASSSGTGQSEQYF. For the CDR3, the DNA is TGTGCCAGCAGCTCCGGGACAGGGCAAAGCGAGCAGTACTTC.

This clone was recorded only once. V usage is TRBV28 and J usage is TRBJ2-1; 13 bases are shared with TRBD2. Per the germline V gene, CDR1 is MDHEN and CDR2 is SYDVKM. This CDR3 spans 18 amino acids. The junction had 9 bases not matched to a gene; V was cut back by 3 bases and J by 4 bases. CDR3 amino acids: CASSFERGTSGNYNEQFF. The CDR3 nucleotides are TGTGCCAGCAGTTTCGAGAGGGGGACTAGCGGGAATTACAATGAGCAGTTCTTC.

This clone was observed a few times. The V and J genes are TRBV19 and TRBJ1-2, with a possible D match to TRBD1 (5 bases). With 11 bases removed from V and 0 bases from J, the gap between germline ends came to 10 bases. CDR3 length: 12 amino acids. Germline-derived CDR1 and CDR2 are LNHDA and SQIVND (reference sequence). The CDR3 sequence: CAGTSPNYGYTF. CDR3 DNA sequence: TGTGCCGGGACTTCCCCTAACTATGGCTACACCTTC. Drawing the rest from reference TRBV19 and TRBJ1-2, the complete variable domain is DGGITQSPKYLFRKEGQNVTLSCEQNLNHDAMYWYRQDPGQGLRLIYYSQIVNDFQKGDIAEGYSVSREKKESFPLTVTSAQKNPTAFYLCAGTSPNYGYTFGSGTRLTVV.

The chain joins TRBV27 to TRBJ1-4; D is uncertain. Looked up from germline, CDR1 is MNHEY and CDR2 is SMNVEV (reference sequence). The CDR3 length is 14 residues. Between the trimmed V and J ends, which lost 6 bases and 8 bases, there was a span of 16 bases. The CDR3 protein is CASSDTGIREKLFF. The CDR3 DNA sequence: TGTGCCAGCAGCGATACCGGGATCAGAGAAAAACTGTTTTTT.

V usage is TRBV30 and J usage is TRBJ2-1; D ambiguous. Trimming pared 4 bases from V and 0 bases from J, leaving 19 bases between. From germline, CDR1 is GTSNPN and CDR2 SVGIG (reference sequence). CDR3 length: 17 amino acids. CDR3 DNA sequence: TGTGCCTGGACCCCCCCCGGATGGGGTCGCTCCTACAATGAGCAGTTCTTC. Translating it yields CAWTPPGWGRSYNEQFF. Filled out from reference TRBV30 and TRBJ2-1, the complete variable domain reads SQTIHQWPATLVQPVGSPLSLECTVEGTSNPNLYWYRQAAGRGLQLLFYSVGIGQISSEVPQNLSASRPQDRQFILSSKKLLLSDSGFYLCAWTPPGWGRSYNEQFFGPGTRLTVL.

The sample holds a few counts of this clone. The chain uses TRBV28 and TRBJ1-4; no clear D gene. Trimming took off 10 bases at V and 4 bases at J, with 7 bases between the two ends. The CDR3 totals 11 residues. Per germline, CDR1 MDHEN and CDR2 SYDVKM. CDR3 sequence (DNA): TGTGCCACCTGGGGTAATGAAAAACTGTTTTTT. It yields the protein CATWGNEKLFF.

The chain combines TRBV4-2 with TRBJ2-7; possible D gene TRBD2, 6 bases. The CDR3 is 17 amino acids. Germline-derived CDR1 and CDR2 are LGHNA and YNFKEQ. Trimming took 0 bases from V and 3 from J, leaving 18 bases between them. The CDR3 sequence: CASSQEVAGSFFYEQYF. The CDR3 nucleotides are TGTGCCAGCAGCCAAGAGGTGGCCGGGAGTTTCTTCTACGAGCAGTACTTC.

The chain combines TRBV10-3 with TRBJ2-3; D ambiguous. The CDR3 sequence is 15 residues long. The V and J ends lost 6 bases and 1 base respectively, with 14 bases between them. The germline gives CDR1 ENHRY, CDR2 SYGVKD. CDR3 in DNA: TGTGCCATCAGGGGAACCGGTGGCGGCACAGATACGCAGTATTTT. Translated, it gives CAIRGTGGGTDTQYF.